The clone carrying this T cell receptor beta chain came up many times. Its antigen is unidentified. One end of the junction does not line up with germline, which may come from a read error. The data stem from a study of T cells in Graves' hyperthyroidism and ophthalmopathy. TCR beta CDR3 regions were amplified from RNA transcripts. When the TCR CDR3 underwent first-round RT-PCR, the HTBI primer set was used. TCRdb reanalysed the multiplex PCR reads using MiXCR and keeps one entry per CDR3 protein. The profile covers hundreds of thousands of distinct CDR3 sequences, with approximately 25% appearing a single time and over 70% taken by the ten largest. Points from the study as a whole: Most clonotypes expanded in the thyroid (above 0.001) were also present in blood.

Germline values: CDR1 LGHDT, CDR2 YNNKEL (reference sequence). The CDR3 is 12 amino acids. If no ophthalmopathy progression occurred within 18 months, Graves' hyperthyroidism was stable. The study excluded patients with uncontrolled infection, other autoimmune disease, pregnancy or lactation. Thyroid ultrasound and orbital computed tomography, with clinical symptoms and serum thyroxine and TRAb, informed diagnoses. The origin of this receptor is a man over 45 with Graves' hyperthyroidism. This sequence joins TRBV3-1 and TRBJ2-5; D is unresolved. Input material: blood. CDR3 protein: CASSQVRAEIDF. CDR3 DNA: TGTGCCAGCAGCCAAGTTAGGGCAGAGATCGACTTC.